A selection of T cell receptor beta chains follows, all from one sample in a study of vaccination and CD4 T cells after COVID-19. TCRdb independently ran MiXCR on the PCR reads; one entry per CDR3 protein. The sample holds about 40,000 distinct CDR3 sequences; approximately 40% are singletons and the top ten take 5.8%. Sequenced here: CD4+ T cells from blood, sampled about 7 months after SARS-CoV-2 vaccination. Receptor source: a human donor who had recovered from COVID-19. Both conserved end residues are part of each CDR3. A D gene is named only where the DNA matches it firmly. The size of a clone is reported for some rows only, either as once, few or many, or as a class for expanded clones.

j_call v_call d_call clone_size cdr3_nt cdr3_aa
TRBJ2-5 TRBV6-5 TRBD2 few TGTGCCAGCAGTTACGGTTTAGCGGGAGGGGAAGAGACCCAGTACTTC CASSYGLAGGEETQYF
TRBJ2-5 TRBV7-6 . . TGTGCCAGCAGGTTCGCGGAGTCGGAGACCCAGTACTTC CASRFAESETQYF
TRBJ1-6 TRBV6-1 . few TGTGCCAGCAGCCGGACGGGCCTAGGTTCCTATAATTCACCCCTCCACTTT CASSRTGLGSYNSPLHF
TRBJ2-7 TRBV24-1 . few TGTGCCACCAGTGAAACGACAGGTCCCGAGCAGTACTTC CATSETTGPEQYF
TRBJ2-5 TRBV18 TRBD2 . TGTGCCAGCTCACCCCTTCGGGTAGCGGGAGCGATGTACCAAGAGACCCAGTACTTC CASSPLRVAGAMYQETQYF
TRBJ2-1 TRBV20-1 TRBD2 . TGCAGTGCCGGGACTAGCGGGAGTTCCGGCTGGAATGAGCAGTTCTTC CSAGTSGSSGWNEQFF
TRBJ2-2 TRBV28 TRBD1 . TGTGCCAGCAGTTTACGGGACAGGGGGCACACCGGGGAGCTGTTTTTT CASSLRDRGHTGELFF
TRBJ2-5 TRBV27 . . TGTGCCAGCAGGACACCGACTGAAGAGACCCAGTACTTC CASRTPTEETQYF
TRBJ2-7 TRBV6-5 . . TGTGCCAGCAGTTACGGGACTTACGAGCAGTACTTC CASSYGTYEQYF
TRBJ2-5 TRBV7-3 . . TGTGCCAGCAGCTTAATGCTGGGAGATGGGGAGACCCAGTACTTC CASSLMLGDGETQYF
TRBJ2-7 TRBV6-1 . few TGTGCCAGCAGGTCGACAGGCGACGAGCAGTACTTC CASRSTGDEQYF
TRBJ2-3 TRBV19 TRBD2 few TGTGCCAGTAGTATCGGGCGGGAGGAGGCAGATACGCAGTATTTT CASSIGREEADTQYF
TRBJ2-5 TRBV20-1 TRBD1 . TGCAGTGCTACCCAGGGGGCTGAAGAGACCCAGTACTTC CSATQGAEETQYF
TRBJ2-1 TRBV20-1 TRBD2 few TGCAGTGCTAGCCCCTTGACTAGCGGGGACTACAATGAGCAGTTCTTC CSASPLTSGDYNEQFF
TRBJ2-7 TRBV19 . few TGTGCCAGTAGTATCCGAGGTCCTTTCTACGAGCAGTACTTC CASSIRGPFYEQYF
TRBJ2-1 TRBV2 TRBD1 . TGTGCCAGCACGGGACAGGGGGCCACCTACTACAATGAGCAGTTCTTC CASTGQGATYYNEQFF
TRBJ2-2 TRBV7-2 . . TGTGCCAGCAGCCGTCGCGGGACGAACACCGGGGAGCTGTTTTTT CASSRRGTNTGELFF
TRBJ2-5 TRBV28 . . TGTGCCAGCAGTTTAGGAGGACGAGCGGAGACCCAGTACTTC CASSLGGRAETQYF
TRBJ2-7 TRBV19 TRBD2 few TGTGCCAGCGGACAGCGGGAGCTGTACTTC CASGQRELYF
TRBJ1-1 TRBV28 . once TGTGCCAGCAGCCTGGGCCAAGGGACTGAAGCTTTCTTT CASSLGQGTEAFF
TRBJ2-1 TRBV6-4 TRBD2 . TGTGCCAGCAGGGATAGCGGGACCTACAATGAGCAGTTCTTC CASRDSGTYNEQFF
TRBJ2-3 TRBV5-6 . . TGTGCCAGCAGCTTAGGGCGAGCCACAGATACGCAGTATTTT CASSLGRATDTQYF
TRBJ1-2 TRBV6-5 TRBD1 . TGTGCCAGCAGTTACATTAGGGGGCAGAACTATGGCTACACCTTC CASSYIRGQNYGYTF
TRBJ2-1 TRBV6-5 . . TGTGCCAGCAGTTACGGGTTAACTCGGTTCTTC CASSYGLTRFF
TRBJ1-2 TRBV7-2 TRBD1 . TGTGCCAGCAGCCAAACAGCGCCCCAGGGGGGGCTTGACTATGGCTACACCTTC CASSQTAPQGGLDYGYTF
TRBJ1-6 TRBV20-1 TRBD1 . TGCAGCTACGGGACAGACTATAATTCACCCCTCCACTTT CSYGTDYNSPLHF
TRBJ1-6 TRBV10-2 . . TGCGCCAGCAGTCTTACGATAGGACACGACGTTGGTTCACCCCTCCACTTT CASSLTIGHDVGSPLHF
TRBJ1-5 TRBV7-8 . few TGTGCCAGCAGCTTAGTTAAGGGTCAGCCCCAGCATTTT CASSLVKGQPQHF
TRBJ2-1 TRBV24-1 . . TGTGCCACCAGTGATTGGGGTGAGCAGTTCTTC CATSDWGEQFF